The rows below give T cell receptor beta chains drawn from one sample of a study of beta chain features in type 1 diabetes. Here immunoSEQ multiplex PCR was the method, and the copy in TCRdb shows in-frame clones only, minus some. The sample yields roughly 240,000 clones, roughly two thirds seen once. The sequenced sample consisted of naive CD4+ T cells from blood. The receptors stem from a man aged 30-40 years in good health. The CDR3 runs from the conserved cysteine through the conserved F or W. Each record gives: V gene, clone size, D gene, J gene, CDR3 DNA, CDR3 protein. A D gene is named only where the DNA matches it firmly. The listing skips clone size in some rows; elsewhere it reads once, few, many or a size class.

V: TRBV30; size: .; D: .; J: TRBJ2-6; DNA: TGTGCCTGGGGGGTTCCAGGGTTCTCTGGGGCCAACGTCCTGACTTTC; CDR3: CAWGVPGFSGANVLTF
V: TRBV2; size: .; D: .; J: TRBJ2-1; DNA: TGTGCCAGCAGTGGAATCCAGGGGATAGGGAGTGAGCAGTTCTTC; CDR3: CASSGIQGIGSEQFF
V: TRBV29-1; size: .; D: TRBD1; J: TRBJ1-1; DNA: TGCAGCGTTGACGAAACCCCCTCGACAGGGGTTAACACTGAAGCTTTCTTT; CDR3: CSVDETPSTGVNTEAFF
V: TRBV7-9; size: .; D: .; J: TRBJ2-4; DNA: TGTGCCAGCAGCCCTGACAGGTTGGCCAAAAACATTCAGTACTTC; CDR3: CASSPDRLAKNIQYF
V: TRBV15; size: .; D: .; J: TRBJ2-4; DNA: TGTGCCACCAGCAATGCAGTGGCCAAAAACATTCAGTACTTC; CDR3: CATSNAVAKNIQYF
V: TRBV30; size: .; D: .; J: TRBJ2-7; DNA: TGTGCCTGGAGCCTCAAACGACAGATAGGGACCGAGCAGTACTTC; CDR3: CAWSLKRQIGTEQYF
V: TRBV29-1; size: .; D: .; J: TRBJ1-4; DNA: TGCAGCGTTGAAGGTAGAGGGATTAGTGGTGAAAAACTGTTTTTT; CDR3: CSVEGRGISGEKLFF
V: TRBV29-1; size: .; D: TRBD2; J: TRBJ2-1; DNA: TGCAGCTTCCGAGCGCGGGGGGCCCAATTGAGGTCCTACAATGAGCAGTTCTTC; CDR3: CSFRARGAQLRSYNEQFF
V: TRBV9; size: .; D: TRBD1; J: TRBJ2-1; DNA: TGTGCCAGCAGCGCAACAGGGGACAATGAGCAGTTCTTC; CDR3: CASSATGDNEQFF
V: TRBV15; size: .; D: .; J: TRBJ2-5; DNA: TGTGCCACCAGCAGACAGCCCGGAGAGACCCAGTACTTC; CDR3: CATSRQPGETQYF
V: TRBV4-1; size: .; D: .; J: TRBJ1-3; DNA: TGCGCCAGCAGCCAAGTGATGGGCACCATATATTTT; CDR3: CASSQVMGTIYF
V: TRBV10-3; size: few; D: .; J: TRBJ2-2; DNA: TGTGCCATCAGTGTTGGAGCTGGGGAGCTGTTTTTT; CDR3: CAISVGAGELFF
V: TRBV29-1; size: .; D: .; J: TRBJ2-1; DNA: TGCAGCGTCGTCGCAAGAATTATCGATGAGCAGTTCTTC; CDR3: CSVVARIIDEQFF
V: TRBV5-6; size: .; D: .; J: TRBJ2-7; DNA: TGTGCCAGCAGCTTTACGGGACCCAAATACGAGCAGTACTTC; CDR3: CASSFTGPKYEQYF
V: TRBV30; size: .; D: .; J: TRBJ1-1; DNA: TGTGCCTGGAGTGTACTTAAGGGGAGTGAAGCTTTCTTT; CDR3: CAWSVLKGSEAFF
V: TRBV28; size: .; D: .; J: TRBJ2-7; DNA: TGTGCCAGCAGTTTATTGAGCTACGAGCAGTACTTC; CDR3: CASSLLSYEQYF
V: TRBV18; size: .; D: .; J: TRBJ1-6; DNA: TGTGCCAGCTCACCAGCGGGTTTGGCTTCACCCCTCCACTTT; CDR3: CASSPAGLASPLHF
V: TRBV6-5; size: .; D: .; J: TRBJ2-7; DNA: TGTGCCAGCAGCCCTCCAGGGTCCTACGAGCAGTACTTC; CDR3: CASSPPGSYEQYF
V: TRBV5-1; size: .; D: .; J: TRBJ2-1; DNA: TGCGCCAGCAGCTTGGTATCCGGGGACAATGAGCAGTTCTTC; CDR3: CASSLVSGDNEQFF
V: TRBV7-6; size: once; D: .; J: TRBJ2-7; DNA: TGTGCCAGCAGACAACGGGAGAGCCCGTTTTACGAGCAGTACTTC; CDR3: CASRQRESPFYEQYF
V: TRBV29-1; size: .; D: TRBD1; J: TRBJ2-7; DNA: TGCAGCGTGACAGGGTACTACTCCTACGAGCAGTACTTC; CDR3: CSVTGYYSYEQYF
V: TRBV7-9; size: .; D: .; J: TRBJ1-5; DNA: TGTGCCAGCAGCCACGGGGGACCCACTCAGCCCCAGCATTTT; CDR3: CASSHGGPTQPQHF
V: TRBV7-2; size: once; D: TRBD1; J: TRBJ2-3; DNA: TGTGCCAGCAGCTTCCTGGCCAGGGGGCATCGAGGCACAGATACGCAGTATTTT; CDR3: CASSFLARGHRGTDTQYF
V: TRBV29-1; size: few; D: .; J: TRBJ2-5; DNA: TGCAGCGTAGTTGTTATGGGGGAAGAGTCTTGGACTCAGTACTTC; CDR3: CSVVVMGEESWTQYF
V: TRBV29-1; size: .; D: TRBD1; J: TRBJ1-4; DNA: TGCAGCGGCAGACAGGGGTCGGTGACTAATGAAAAACTGTTTTTT; CDR3: CSGRQGSVTNEKLFF
V: TRBV5-1; size: .; D: .; J: TRBJ2-3; DNA: TGCGCCAGCAGCTTGGCACAGAGCACAGATACGCAGTATTTT; CDR3: CASSLAQSTDTQYF
V: TRBV20-1; size: .; D: .; J: TRBJ2-1; DNA: TGCAGTGCTAGCGAGGGGTTCTTC; CDR3: CSASEGFF
V: TRBV7-2; size: .; D: .; J: TRBJ2-5; DNA: TGTGCCAGCAGCTTGTTTCAGGAACTGGAGACCCAGTACTTC; CDR3: CASSLFQELETQYF
V: TRBV30; size: .; D: TRBD1; J: TRBJ1-1; DNA: TGTGCCTGGAGAAAGGACAGGGGGCGCGGTGAAGCTTTCTTT; CDR3: CAWRKDRGRGEAFF
V: TRBV30; size: .; D: .; J: TRBJ2-3; DNA: TGTGCCTGGTCGTGGGCCACAGATACGCAGTATTTT; CDR3: CAWSWATDTQYF
V: TRBV30; size: .; D: TRBD1; J: TRBJ1-5; DNA: TGTGCCTGGAGGGGACAGGGCAATCAGCCCCAGCATTTT; CDR3: CAWRGQGNQPQHF
V: TRBV7-2; size: .; D: .; J: TRBJ2-2; DNA: TGTGCCAGCAGCTTAGCCCCCCCTCCCGGGGAGCTGTTTTTT; CDR3: CASSLAPPPGELFF
V: TRBV25-1; size: .; D: .; J: TRBJ2-5; DNA: TGTGCCAGCGCCTCAGCCGGAGGGGGCGTTGAGACCCAGTACTTC; CDR3: CASASAGGGVETQYF
V: TRBV29-1; size: .; D: .; J: TRBJ1-2; DNA: TGCAGCGGCTACCTACCCCTAATCGCTGGCTACACCTTC; CDR3: CSGYLPLIAGYTF
V: TRBV7-2; size: .; D: .; J: TRBJ2-1; DNA: TGTGCCAGCAGCTTGAACTATGGCGATGAGCAGTTCTTC; CDR3: CASSLNYGDEQFF
V: TRBV18; size: .; D: .; J: TRBJ2-3; DNA: TGTGCCAGCTCACCACAGGGGGATACGCAGTATTTT; CDR3: CASSPQGDTQYF
V: TRBV14; size: .; D: .; J: TRBJ2-6; DNA: TGTGCCAGCACGGGGGCTAGTGGGGCCAACGTCCTGACTTTC; CDR3: CASTGASGANVLTF
V: TRBV7-2; size: .; D: .; J: TRBJ2-1; DNA: TGTGCCAGCAGCTTAGCTATAGAAGGGCAGTTCTTC; CDR3: CASSLAIEGQFF
V: TRBV30; size: .; D: TRBD1; J: TRBJ1-1; DNA: TGTGCCTGGAGCCAGGGGGCCAGGCACACTGAAGCTTTCTTT; CDR3: CAWSQGARHTEAFF
V: TRBV20-1; size: few; D: .; J: TRBJ2-4; DNA: TGCAGTGCTGATGCTAGCATGGTTCAGTACTTC; CDR3: CSADASMVQYF
V: TRBV29-1; size: few; D: TRBD1; J: TRBJ2-7; DNA: TGCAGCGTTGAGGGACCAGGGGGCGAGCAGTACTTC; CDR3: CSVEGPGGEQYF
V: TRBV30; size: .; D: TRBD1; J: TRBJ1-4; DNA: TGTGCCTGGAGTGGAGGACAGGGAGGAACTAATGAAAAACTGTTTTTT; CDR3: CAWSGGQGGTNEKLFF
V: TRBV5-4; size: .; D: TRBD1; J: TRBJ1-1; DNA: TGTGCCAGCAGGCCGGGACAGGTGGTAGGGGACACTGAAGCTTTCTTT; CDR3: CASRPGQVVGDTEAFF
V: TRBV5-6; size: .; D: .; J: TRBJ1-1; DNA: TGTGCCAGCCTCTATACAGGGAACACTGAAGCTTTCTTT; CDR3: CASLYTGNTEAFF
V: TRBV30; size: .; D: TRBD1; J: TRBJ1-6; DNA: TGTGCCTGGATCCCGACAGGGGAAAATTCACCCCTCCACTTT; CDR3: CAWIPTGENSPLHF
V: TRBV7-2; size: .; D: .; J: TRBJ2-5; DNA: TGTGCCAGCAGCTCCACCAAGGTGGCCCAGTACTTC; CDR3: CASSSTKVAQYF
V: TRBV11-3; size: .; D: .; J: TRBJ1-1; DNA: TGTGCCAGCAGGAGGAGGGAAGCTTTCTTT; CDR3: CASRRREAFF
V: TRBV4-3; size: .; D: .; J: TRBJ2-3; DNA: TGCGCCAGCAGCCAAACTACTCGATACACAGATACGCAGTATTTT; CDR3: CASSQTTRYTDTQYF
V: TRBV15; size: .; D: TRBD1; J: TRBJ2-1; DNA: TGTGCCACCAGCAGAGCCCAGGGGGCCTACAATGAGCAGTTCTTC; CDR3: CATSRAQGAYNEQFF
V: TRBV28; size: .; D: .; J: TRBJ2-4; DNA: TGTGCCAGCAGTTTTGCAGGTCAGGGGTACCAAAACATTCAGTACTTC; CDR3: CASSFAGQGYQNIQYF
V: TRBV11-2; size: few; D: TRBD2; J: TRBJ2-4; DNA: TGTGCCAGCAGGGCTCCGGGACTAGCAGGAAACATTCAGTACTTC; CDR3: CASRAPGLAGNIQYF
V: TRBV20-1; size: .; D: .; J: TRBJ1-2; DNA: TGCAGTGCTAGAGGCGTCTATGGCTACACCTTC; CDR3: CSARGVYGYTF
V: TRBV30; size: .; D: .; J: TRBJ1-4; DNA: TGTGCCTGGAGCCGAGGACCGTTTGTTCGGGAAAAACTGTTTTTT; CDR3: CAWSRGPFVREKLFF
V: TRBV29-1; size: .; D: .; J: TRBJ2-5; DNA: TGCAGCGTTGTCGGGGGTAAGGGGGAGACCCAGTACTTC; CDR3: CSVVGGKGETQYF